This TCR beta chain was captured in a study of blood T cell repertoires in COVID-19. Study context: COVID-19 samples, acute and convalescent, were from the United States, Italy and Spain.

The protocol was immunoSEQ multiplex PCR, while the TCRdb copy is restricted to in-frame clones and leaves out a portion. The sample holds about 83,000 clones, about 90% seen once. With 3 bases removed from V and 6 bases from J, the gap between germline ends came to 17 bases. The CDR3 consists of 15 residues. The germline gives CDR1 MGHDK, CDR2 SYGVNS. V usage is TRBV25-1 and J usage is TRBJ1-2; D perhaps matches TRBD1 (5 bases). The sequenced sample consisted of peripheral blood. This clonotype originated in a woman aged 50 to 60 with active or convalescent COVID-19. CDR3 loop: CASSEGFLGGDGYTF. The CDR3 DNA sequence: TGTGCCAGCAGTGAGGGGTTTCTGGGGGGGGATGGCTACACCTTC.